A selection of T cell receptor beta chains follows, all from one sample in a study of shared clonotypes between healthy human individuals. The data were produced by immunoSEQ multiplex PCR, yet TCRdb's version contains in-frame clones alone and is incomplete. Of around 300,000 clones in the sample, more than 75% were seen once. What was sequenced was memory CD8+ T cells sorted from blood. Source of these receptors: a man aged 18 to 30 in good health. CDR3s include the opening cysteine and the closing phenylalanine or tryptophan. D genes are given only for firm matches. Clone size appears in some rows only: once, few, many, or a class for an expanded clone.

d_call	clone_size	j_call	v_call	cdr3_aa	cdr3_nt
-	-	TRBJ1-2	TRBV30	CAWGGDLNYGYTF	TGTGCCTGGGGGGGAGACCTTAACTATGGCTACACCTTC
TRBD2	few	TRBJ2-3	TRBV7-9	CASSFPSGLAGTDTQYF	TGTGCCAGCAGCTTCCCTTCCGGACTAGCGGGCACAGATACGCAGTATTTT
TRBD1	-	TRBJ1-4	TRBV13	CASSLAGQPNEKLFF	TGTGCCAGCAGCTTAGCGGGACAGCCTAATGAAAAACTGTTTTTT
-	-	TRBJ1-2	TRBV5-6	CASSLEFAYGYTF	TGTGCCAGCAGCTTGGAATTTGCCTATGGCTACACCTTC
-	-	TRBJ2-5	TRBV7-8	CASSLVLRTAEETQYF	TGTGCCAGCAGCTTAGTTCTTCGGACAGCTGAGGAGACCCAGTACTTC
-	-	TRBJ2-3	TRBV6-5	CASSSDRSTDTQYF	TGTGCCAGCAGTTCGGACAGAAGCACAGATACGCAGTATTTT
TRBD1	once	TRBJ2-7	TRBV9	CASSVDSGTGWYEQYF	TGTGCCAGCAGCGTCGATTCCGGGACAGGGTGGTACGAGCAGTACTTC
-	-	TRBJ1-4	TRBV28	CASSLRRVSTNEKLFF	TGTGCCAGCAGTTTGAGAAGGGTCTCAACTAATGAAAAACTGTTTTTT
TRBD2	-	TRBJ2-1	TRBV13	CASRPQGLDIRHEQFF	TGTGCCAGCAGACCTCAGGGACTAGATATCCGCCATGAGCAGTTCTTC
-	-	TRBJ1-5	TRBV5-6	CASSLWGNQPQHF	TGTGCCAGCAGCTTGTGGGGGAATCAGCCCCAGCATTTT
-	-	TRBJ1-4	TRBV7-9	CASSSGEMEKLFF	TGTGCCAGCAGCTCGGGGGAGATGGAAAAACTGTTTTTT
TRBD2	-	TRBJ2-1	TRBV27	CASTRRGLGVSNEQFF	TGTGCCAGCACCCGACGGGGACTAGGAGTCTCCAATGAGCAGTTCTTC
-	few	TRBJ2-7	TRBV11-3	CASSSGLGAEQYF	TGTGCCAGCAGCTCAGGGCTGGGGGCCGAGCAGTACTTC
TRBD2	once	TRBJ2-7	TRBV10-3	CAISSRGVGHYEQYF	TGTGCCATCTCCTCTCGGGGGGTAGGACATTACGAGCAGTACTTC
TRBD1	-	TRBJ2-2	TRBV5-8	CASSLSPGTGFGRHTGELFF	TGTGCCAGCAGCCTAAGTCCCGGGACAGGGTTCGGTAGACACACCGGGGAGCTGTTTTTT
TRBD1	-	TRBJ2-1	TRBV6-6	CASSYSWGQRYNEQFF	TGTGCCAGCAGTTACTCGTGGGGACAGCGCTACAATGAGCAGTTCTTC
TRBD1	-	TRBJ1-1	TRBV7-9	CASSQTGEGTEAFF	TGTGCCAGCAGTCAAACAGGGGAGGGTACTGAAGCTTTCTTT
-	-	TRBJ2-6	TRBV7-7	CASRRAGANVLTF	TGTGCTAGCAGGAGGGCTGGGGCCAACGTCCTGACTTTC
-	-	TRBJ2-2	TRBV19	CGTRELGTGELFF	TGTGGAACACGGGAGCTCGGCACCGGGGAGCTGTTTTTT
-	-	TRBJ2-3	TRBV5-1	CASSSTLVVLGSTDTQYF	TGCGCCAGCAGCTCCACGCTAGTGGTCCTCGGGAGCACAGATACGCAGTATTTT
-	-	TRBJ1-5	TRBV27	CASSLRMATQPQHF	TGTGCCAGCAGTTTAAGGATGGCTACTCAGCCCCAGCATTTT
-	-	TRBJ2-7	TRBV11-2	CASSLATTYEQYF	TGTGCCAGCAGCTTAGCTACCACCTACGAGCAGTACTTC
-	-	TRBJ1-2	TRBV7-9	CASSLAQGGGYTF	TGTGCCAGCAGCTTAGCTCAGGGAGGTGGCTACACCTTC
TRBD1	-	TRBJ1-2	TRBV25-1	CASSEWDRNYGYTF	TGTGCCAGCAGTGAATGGGACAGGAACTATGGCTACACCTTC